These T cell receptor beta chains were read from a single sample in a study of shared clonotypes between healthy human individuals. Libraries were prepared by immunoSEQ multiplex PCR; TCRdb keeps only in-frame clonotypes and omits some of them. The sample has over 95,000 clones; about 67% are singletons. Sequenced input: memory CD8+ T cells sorted from blood. These receptor sequences come from a woman in her twenties or thirties in good health. CDR3s include the opening cysteine and the closing phenylalanine or tryptophan. A D gene is named only where the DNA matches it firmly. Clone size is given for some rows only: seen once, a few or many times, or a class if the clone is expanded.

>TRBV27|.|.|TRBJ2-7
CASSPTGTTYEQYF
TGTGCCAGCAGCCCCACAGGGACTACCTACGAGCAGTACTTC
>TRBV11-1|TRBD1|.|TRBJ2-7
CASSSGQGSEQYF
TGTGCCAGCAGCTCCGGACAGGGGAGCGAGCAGTACTTC
>TRBV2|.|.|TRBJ1-2
CASSALPLYGYTF
TGTGCCAGCAGTGCGTTGCCCCTATATGGCTACACCTTC
>TRBV25-1|TRBD2|.|TRBJ2-3
CASSEPADGRGTDTQYF
TGTGCCAGCAGTGAACCGGCGGACGGGAGGGGCACAGATACGCAGTATTTT
>TRBV25-1|TRBD2|many|TRBJ2-7
CASSESGGRFDEQYF
TGTGCCAGCAGTGAATCTGGCGGGAGGTTCGACGAGCAGTACTTC
>TRBV10-1|.|.|TRBJ2-2
CASSAVSSGELFF
TGCGCCAGCAGTGCTGTGAGCTCCGGGGAGCTGTTTTTT
>TRBV25-1|TRBD2|once|TRBJ2-3
CASSAASGSTDTQYF
TGTGCCAGCAGTGCAGCTAGCGGGAGCACAGATACGCAGTATTTT
>TRBV6-1|.|.|TRBJ2-2
CASSENPGVNTGELFF
TGTGCCAGCAGTGAAAATCCGGGAGTGAACACCGGGGAGCTGTTTTTT
>TRBV5-4|TRBD1|.|TRBJ1-2
CASSLGGGQGRYGYTF
TGTGCCAGCAGCTTGGGGGGCGGACAGGGTAGATATGGCTACACCTTC
>TRBV11-2|.|.|TRBJ2-7
CASSLVRGGLFDEQYF
TGTGCCAGCAGCTTAGTTAGGGGAGGATTGTTCGACGAGCAGTACTTC
>TRBV25-1|.|many|TRBJ2-7
CASSESEGVAYEQYF
TGTGCCAGCAGTGAATCCGAGGGTGTTGCCTACGAGCAGTACTTC
>TRBV9|.|many|TRBJ1-4
CASSLGGTNEKLFF
TGTGCCAGCAGCCTAGGAGGAACTAATGAAAAACTGTTTTTT
>TRBV11-1|.|.|TRBJ1-1
CASRSRPWDTEAFF
TGTGCCAGCCGATCCAGACCCTGGGACACTGAAGCTTTCTTT
>TRBV27|TRBD1|once|TRBJ1-5
CASSDRGRNQPQHF
TGTGCCAGCAGTGACAGGGGGCGCAATCAGCCCCAGCATTTT
>TRBV28|.|.|TRBJ2-5
CASSSQFPVETQYF
TGTGCCAGCAGTTCCCAGTTTCCAGTAGAGACCCAGTACTTC
>TRBV7-8|.|.|TRBJ2-2
CASSPERTGELFF
TGTGCCAGCTCCCCAGAGCGGACCGGGGAGCTGTTTTTT
>TRBV7-9|.|.|TRBJ2-1
CASSQDPGGSYNEQFF
TGTGCCAGCAGCCAAGACCCTGGCGGCTCCTACAATGAGCAGTTCTTC
>TRBV4-2|TRBD2|few|TRBJ2-3
CASSHGEGLGGGADTQYF
TGTGCCAGCAGCCACGGGGAAGGCCTGGGTGGGGGGGCAGATACGCAGTATTTT
>TRBV11-2|.|.|TRBJ2-7
CASSFTGYEQYF
TGTGCCAGCAGCTTCACGGGGTACGAGCAGTACTTC
>TRBV19|.|few|TRBJ1-2
CASSMSSLYGYTF
TGTGCCAGTAGTATGTCATCCCTGTATGGCTACACCTTC
>TRBV5-1|.|.|TRBJ2-7
CASRAWTLKNEQYF
TGCGCCAGCAGGGCATGGACCCTCAAGAACGAGCAGTACTTC
>TRBV19|TRBD2|once|TRBJ2-7
CASSPLAGVHEQYF
TGTGCCAGTAGCCCCTTAGCGGGTGTTCACGAGCAGTACTTC
>TRBV6-1|TRBD2|.|TRBJ2-7
CASGGLAGEDEQYF
TGTGCCAGCGGAGGACTAGCGGGAGAGGACGAGCAGTACTTC
>TRBV6-6|.|.|TRBJ2-2
CASRPVASPTGELFF
TGTGCCAGCAGACCGGTGGCTAGCCCCACCGGGGAGCTGTTTTTT
>TRBV6-1|TRBD2|few|TRBJ2-7
CASSERTSGGYEQYF
TGTGCCAGCAGTGAAAGAACTAGCGGGGGGTACGAGCAGTACTTC
>TRBV29-1|.|.|TRBJ1-2
CSVEDLGDGYTF
TGCAGCGTTGAAGATCTAGGGGATGGCTACACCTTC
>TRBV27|TRBD1|.|TRBJ2-7
CASSGTGYEQYF
TGTGCCAGCAGCGGGACAGGGTACGAGCAGTACTTC
>TRBV18|.|.|TRBJ1-1
CASSPLIRDHAFF
TGTGCCAGCTCACCACTGATCAGGGATCACGCTTTCTTT
>TRBV6-6|.|.|TRBJ1-1
CASSYSWNEAFF
TGTGCCAGCAGTTATAGTTGGAATGAAGCTTTCTTT
>TRBV18|.|.|TRBJ2-5
CASSQQETQYF
TGTGCCAGCTCACAGCAAGAGACCCAGTACTTC
>TRBV7-3|TRBD1|.|TRBJ1-1
CASSRDRGSEAFF
TGTGCCAGCAGCCGGGACAGGGGTTCTGAAGCTTTCTTT
>TRBV19|.|.|TRBJ1-2
CASTTRRGSRGYTF
TGTGCCAGTACCACGCGGAGGGGATCACGTGGCTACACCTTC
>TRBV30|TRBD2|few|TRBJ2-7
CAWSVGSAGVVEQYF
TGTGCCTGGAGTGTTGGGTCAGCGGGAGTCGTCGAGCAGTACTTC
>TRBV7-3|.|.|TRBJ1-5
CASRLHDRKLGAPFRQPQHF
TGTGCCAGCCGACTCCATGACCGGAAGTTGGGGGCGCCATTCCGTCAGCCCCAGCATTTT
>TRBV2|TRBD2|once|TRBJ2-7
CASSSRRLAGEQYF
TGTGCCAGCAGCTCCCGGAGGCTAGCGGGCGAGCAGTACTTC
>TRBV5-6|.|.|TRBJ2-3
CASSLGTSLPPQYF
TGTGCCAGCAGCCTCGGGACTTCACTTCCTCCGCAGTATTTT
>TRBV7-3|.|.|TRBJ2-2
CASSMQTAGGELFF
TGTGCCAGCAGCATGCAAACCGCCGGCGGGGAGCTGTTTTTT
>TRBV28|.|.|TRBJ2-7
CASQRNLVSYEQYF
TGTGCCAGCCAACGGAACTTGGTCTCCTACGAGCAGTACTTC
>TRBV13|TRBD2|.|TRBJ2-3
CASSRQTSGVADTQYF
TGTGCCAGCAGCCGTCAGACTAGCGGTGTTGCAGATACGCAGTATTTT
>TRBV4-2|.|.|TRBJ2-1
CASSQESGGMSSYNEQFF
TGTGCCAGCAGCCAAGAATCAGGAGGGATGAGCTCCTACAATGAGCAGTTCTTC
>TRBV21-1|.|.|TRBJ2-2
CAPEEAGELFF
TGTGCCCCGGAGGAGGCCGGGGAGCTGTTTTTT
>TRBV28|.|.|TRBJ2-7
CASSLFGQGSHEQYF
TGTGCCAGCAGTTTATTTGGTCAGGGTAGCCACGAGCAGTACTTC
>TRBV7-6|.|.|TRBJ1-1
CASSAWTVSNTEAFF
TGTGCCAGCAGCGCATGGACGGTTTCGAACACTGAAGCTTTCTTT
>TRBV19|.|.|TRBJ2-3
CASSPGGWEGTDTQYF
TGTGCCAGTAGCCCAGGGGGGTGGGAGGGCACAGATACGCAGTATTTT
>TRBV4-1|.|once|TRBJ2-2
CASSPHLGAGVTGELFF
TGCGCCAGCAGCCCCCACCTCGGGGCCGGGGTTACCGGGGAGCTGTTTTTT
>TRBV19|.|.|TRBJ1-1
CASHDTEAFF
TGTGCCAGCCACGACACTGAAGCTTTCTTT
>TRBV7-8|.|.|TRBJ1-1
CASSQGIGVNTEAFF
TGTGCCAGCAGCCAAGGGATAGGGGTCAACACTGAAGCTTTCTTT
>TRBV6-9|.|.|TRBJ1-5
CASSYSTLSQPQHF
TGTGCCAGCAGTTACTCGACACTTTCCCAGCCCCAGCATTTT
>TRBV19|.|.|TRBJ2-6
CASRDAGNTGANVLTF
TGTGCCAGTAGGGATGCGGGTAATACTGGGGCCAACGTCCTGACTTTC
>TRBV7-9|.|.|TRBJ1-1
CASSPGSQRYTEAFF
TGTGCCAGCAGCCCCGGGTCGCAGCGGTACACTGAAGCTTTCTTT
>TRBV6-4|TRBD2|few|TRBJ2-7
CAISGREGLAVSYF
TGTGCCATCAGTGGCCGAGAGGGGCTAGCGGTCTCATACTTC
>TRBV25-1|.|many|TRBJ1-2
CASSEVQVADGYTF
TGTGCCAGCAGTGAGGTACAGGTGGCAGATGGCTACACCTTC
>TRBV25-1|.|once|TRBJ1-3
CASSVLGFEGGAGNTIYF
TGTGCCAGCAGTGTTTTAGGTTTTGAGGGAGGTGCTGGAAACACCATATATTTT
>TRBV7-2|.|.|TRBJ2-5
CASSLQGGPQETQYF
TGTGCCAGCAGCTTACAGGGGGGGCCCCAAGAGACCCAGTACTTC